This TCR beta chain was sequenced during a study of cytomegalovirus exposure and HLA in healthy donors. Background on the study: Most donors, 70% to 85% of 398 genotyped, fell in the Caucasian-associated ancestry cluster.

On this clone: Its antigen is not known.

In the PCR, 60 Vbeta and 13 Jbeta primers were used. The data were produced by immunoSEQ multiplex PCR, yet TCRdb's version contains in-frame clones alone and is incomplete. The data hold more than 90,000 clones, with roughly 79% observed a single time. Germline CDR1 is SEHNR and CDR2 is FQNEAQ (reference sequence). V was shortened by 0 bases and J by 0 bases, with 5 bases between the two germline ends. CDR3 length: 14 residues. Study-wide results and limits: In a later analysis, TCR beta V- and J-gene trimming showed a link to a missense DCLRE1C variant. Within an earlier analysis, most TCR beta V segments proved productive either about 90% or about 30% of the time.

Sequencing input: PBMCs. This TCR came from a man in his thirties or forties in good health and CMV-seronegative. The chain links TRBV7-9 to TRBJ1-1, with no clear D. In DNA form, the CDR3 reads TGTGCCAGCAGCTTAGCGAGGTTGAACACTGAAGCTTTCTTT. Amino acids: CASSLARLNTEAFF.